The text below deals with one T cell receptor (beta chain). The antigen is not known. Through a sample-barcoded 5' primer and a J-beta primer mix, a second PCR was run for about 6 to 11 cycles. Each CDR3 protein is one row after TCRdb ran MiXCR on the 5' RACE reads. The sample lists about 1,400,000 distinct CDR3 sequences, 40% to 50% occurring once. The source of the sample is a study of blood T cells in healthy people across ages. Study results and caveats: Higher diversity, along with more naive CD4+ cells, distinguished long-lived donors from aged donors.

Trimming took 1 base from V and 0 from J; bases not matched to a gene: 6. The CDR3 has 15 amino acids. Per germline, CDR1 DFQATT and CDR2 SNEGSKA (reference sequence). The source material was blood. This TCR came from a young woman in good health. This chain uses TRBV20-1 with TRBJ2-7, with 7 positions matching TRBD1. The CDR3 bases are TGCAGTGCTAGAGCCCCGAGACAGGGCTCCTACGAGCAGTACTTC. Translating gives CSARAPRQGSYEQYF.